A single sample gave rise to the 13 T cell receptor beta chains below, sequenced in a study of cytomegalovirus exposure and HLA in healthy donors. PCR involved 60 Vbeta and 13 Jbeta primers. Profiling relied on immunoSEQ multiplex PCR, and the TCRdb table lists in-frame clones only, not all of them. The sample table includes 75,000 to 80,000 clones. Input material: PBMCs. The receptor set was obtained from a man younger than 35 in good health and CMV-seropositive.

This chain connects TRBV7-2 to TRBJ1-1, with D perhaps matching TRBD1 (6 bases). With 4 bases removed from V and 6 bases from J, the gap between germline ends came to 21 bases. CDR3 length equals 16 residues. Germline V gene sequence: CDR1 SGHTA, CDR2 FQGNSA. The CDR3 spells CASSYRVGSTRAEAFF. The CDR3 DNA reads as TGTGCCAGCAGCTACAGGGTGGGATCTACAAGGGCTGAAGCTTTCTTT.

The rearrangement links TRBV5-1 to TRBJ1-1; a weak D match, TRBD1 (5 bases). The CDR3 sequence is 14 residues long. Per germline, CDR1 SGHRS and CDR2 YFSETQ. V lost 7 bases and J lost 3, with 16 bases in between. Here the CDR3 DNA reads TGCGCCAGCCGGAAAGGGGATGGGGACACTGAAGCTTTCTTT. Its protein is CASRKGDGDTEAFF. Filled out from reference TRBV5-1 and TRBJ1-1, the complete variable domain reads KAGVTQTPRYLIKTRGQQVTLSCSPISGHRSVSWYQQTPGQGLQFLFEYFSETQRNKGNFPGRFSGRQFSNSRSEMNVSTLELGDSALYLCASRKGDGDTEAFFGQGTRLTVV.

V is TRBV27 and J is TRBJ1-5; 7 nucleotides line up with TRBD1. The CDR3 covers 14 residues. Germline V gene lookup returns CDR1 MNHEY and CDR2 SMNVEV (reference sequence). V was pared by 4 bases and J by 6 bases, with 6 bases of the junction left unmatched. The CDR3 region has the DNA TGTGCCAGCAGTTCGCGACAGGGTGGTCAGCCCCAGCATTTT. As protein: CASSSRQGGQPQHF.

The V gene is TRBV5-1, the J gene TRBJ1-2, with a possible D match to TRBD1 (5 bases). The CDR3 contains 17 residues. CDR1 and CDR2 (germline): SGHRS, YFSETQ. Trimming pared 0 bases from V and 3 bases from J, leaving 18 bases between. CDR3 sequence reads: CASSLGGDSRLDYGYTF. DNA of the CDR3: TGCGCCAGCAGCTTGGGGGGCGACAGCCGGTTAGACTATGGCTACACCTTC.

The V call is TRBV18, the J call TRBJ1-1, with D possibly matching TRBD1 (6 bases). The germline CDR1 and CDR2 sequences are KGHSH and LQKENI. The V gene lost 2 bases and the J gene lost 0 bases, with 22 bases spanning the gap. The CDR3 loop spans 19 amino acids. In DNA, the CDR3 is TGTGCCAGCTCACCAAGAAGCGGGACACCCGGAATTTTGAACACTGAAGCTTTCTTT. It encodes CASSPRSGTPGILNTEAFF.

The CDR3 protein is CASSTTRITDTQYF. The CDR3, as DNA: TGTGCCAGCAGTACGACACGGATTACAGATACGCAGTATTTT. The V and J genes are TRBV25-1 and TRBJ2-3; D ambiguous. The CDR3 runs to 14 residues. Germline V lookup: CDR1 MGHDK, CDR2 SYGVNS. Trimming removed 5 bases at V and 3 bases at J, with 12 bases between.

The rearrangement joins TRBV7-9 to TRBJ1-1; D is unresolved. Germline V gives CDR1 SEHNR, CDR2 FQNEAQ (reference sequence). This CDR3 spans 18 amino acids. The V and J ends lost 0 bases and 6 bases respectively, with 23 bases between them. For the CDR3, the DNA is TGTGCCAGCAGCTTAGCCTTTTTGGTGAGGGCGGGAGTTGCTGAAGCTTTCTTT. As protein: CASSLAFLVRAGVAEAFF.

V gene TRBV6-6 combines with J gene TRBJ2-3, with TRBD1 matching 10 bases. The V and J ends lost 6 bases and 4 bases, in that order; junction bases with no gene match: 4. Germline V CDR1 and CDR2: MNHNY, SVGAGI (reference sequence). This CDR3 comprises 14 residues. The CDR3 is CASRGDRGADTQYF. In DNA, the CDR3 is TGTGCCAGCAGGGGGGACAGGGGCGCAGATACGCAGTATTTT.

The gene calls are TRBV5-5 and TRBJ2-2; 14 nucleotides line up with TRBD2. CDR1 is SGHKS, CDR2 YYEKEE, per germline (reference sequence). The CDR3 totals 18 residues. V lost 1 base, J lost 5 bases, and 7 bases stayed unmatched. The CDR3 nucleotides are TGTGCCAGCAGCTTGACTGGACTAGCGGGGGGACGGACCGGGGAGCTGTTTTTT. Amino acid sequence: CASSLTGLAGGRTGELFF.

The rearrangement uses TRBV19 and TRBJ1-1, with 11 positions matching TRBD1. The germline gives CDR1 LNHDA, CDR2 SQIVND (reference sequence). CDR3 length: 15 amino acids. V was clipped by 10 bases and J by 4 bases; unmatched bases: 11. Written as DNA, the CDR3 is TGTGCCACTAGAGCTGGGACAGGGGGGAGCACTGAAGCTTTCTTT. It yields the protein CATRAGTGGSTEAFF.

The V call is TRBV2, the J call TRBJ2-5; D possibly corresponds to TRBD2 (5 bases). The CDR3 runs 13 residues. V was clipped by 7 bases and J by 4 bases, with 13 bases between them. Germline lookup yields CDR1 SNHLY and CDR2 FYNNEI. DNA of the CDR3: TGTGCCAGCACCATGCTAGCAGGAGAGACCCAGTACTTC. Amino acid sequence: CASTMLAGETQYF.

The V gene is TRBV7-6, the J gene TRBJ1-5; 9 bases align to TRBD1. The CDR3 is 14 residues long. The junction had 7 bases not matched to a gene; V was cut back by 6 bases and J by 7 bases. Germline V gives CDR1 SGHVS, CDR2 FNYEAQ. CDR3 loop: CASSPGTGPQPQHF. In DNA form, the CDR3 reads TGTGCCAGCAGTCCTGGGACAGGGCCCCAGCCCCAGCATTTT.

J is TRBJ1-1 and V is TRBV19, with a weak D call TRBD1 (5 bases). The V and J ends lost 7 bases and 4 bases respectively, with 13 bases between them. Germline values: CDR1 LNHDA, CDR2 SQIVND (reference sequence). The CDR3 is 13 residues long. CDR3 region: CASTLTDSTEAFF. As DNA, the CDR3 is TGTGCCAGTACCCTTACCGACAGCACTGAAGCTTTCTTT.